This entry lists 27 T cell receptor beta chains sequenced from one sample in a study of cytomegalovirus exposure and HLA in healthy donors. Amplification used 60 Vbeta primers and 13 Jbeta primers. Some clones are missing from TCRdb's copy, which holds only in-frame ones; the method was immunoSEQ multiplex PCR. Among about 150,000 clones listed, under 10% were seen once. What was sequenced was PBMCs. Receptors were obtained from a woman aged 40 to 55 in good health and CMV-seropositive.

This clone has only a few counts. V is TRBV2 and J is TRBJ2-5; TRBD2 might be the D (5 bases). Trimming left V 6 bases short and J 1 base short, with 9 bases between. The CDR3 contains 13 residues. CDR1 and CDR2 (germline): SNHLY, FYNNEI. CDR3: CASRTRGQETQYF. In DNA form, the CDR3 reads TGTGCCAGCAGGACACGGGGCCAAGAGACCCAGTACTTC.

The table lists this clone with a few counts. The V and J genes are TRBV5-4 and TRBJ2-3; no reliable D call. V gave up 2 bases and J gave up 4 bases, with 5 bases separating them. The germline V gene has CDR1 SGHNT and CDR2 YYREEE (reference sequence). There are 12 residues in the CDR3. CDR3 coding DNA: TGTGCCAGCAGCTTACTACCAGATACGCAGTATTTT. Amino acids: CASSLLPDTQYF. Together with reference TRBV5-4 and TRBJ2-3, the CDR3 gives the full variable domain: ETGVTQSPTHLIKTRGQQVTLRCSSQSGHNTVSWYQQALGQGPQFIFQYYREEENGRGNFPPRFSGLQFPNYSSELNVNALELDDSALYLCASSLLPDTQYFGPGTRLTVL.

This clone appeared a few times. Here the CDR3 reads CASSALYRGRNEKLFF. The CDR3 DNA reads as TGTGCCAGCAGCGCCTTGTACAGGGGCCGCAATGAAAAACTGTTTTTT. The rearrangement joins TRBV11-2 to TRBJ1-4, with 7 positions matching TRBD1. The germline V gene has CDR1 SGHAT and CDR2 FQNNGV. The J segment lost 5 bases and the V segment lost 5 bases, leaving 11 bases of the junction unmatched. CDR3 size: 16 residues.

This clone has just a few counts. The rearrangement links TRBV5-4 to TRBJ1-3; 8 bases line up with TRBD1. From germline, CDR1 is SGHNT and CDR2 YYREEE (reference sequence). The CDR3 spans 16 residues. Trimming took 4 bases from V and 3 from J; bases not matched to a gene: 9. The CDR3 is CASSEPGQGGGNTIYF. Written as DNA, the CDR3 is TGTGCCAGCAGCGAACCAGGACAGGGTGGTGGAAACACCATATATTTT.

The chain carries TRBV9 and TRBJ2-3, with D perhaps matching TRBD2 (5 bases). The CDR3 is made up of 14 amino acids. Trimming left V 1 base short and J 6 bases short, with 12 bases between. CDR1 and CDR2 (germline): SGDLS, YYNGEE. DNA for the CDR3: TGTGCCAGCAGCGTAAGAGGGAATGCCGATACGCAGTATTTT. It specifies CASSVRGNADTQYF.

The gene calls are TRBV6-1 and TRBJ1-2, with 9 bases that match TRBD1. CDR1 MNHNS and CDR2 SASEGT come from the germline V gene. There are 14 residues in the CDR3. The V gene end was trimmed by 9 bases and the J gene end by 3 bases; junction bases not matched to a gene: 8. CDR3 sequence (DNA): TGTGCCAGTAGGGTAGGGGACAGGGACTATGGCTACACCTTC. Amino acids: CASRVGDRDYGYTF.

This clone was recorded a few times. This specimen includes other DNA sequences encoding the same CDR3. CDR3 DNA sequence: TGCGCCAGCAGCCCACTAGCGGGGGGCCCTAATGAGCAGTTCTTC. This codes for CASSPLAGGPNEQFF. The rearrangement uses TRBV5-1 and TRBJ2-1, with TRBD2 matching over 12 bases. The CDR3 sequence is 15 residues long. The germline V gene has CDR1 SGHRS and CDR2 YFSETQ. Trimming took 4 bases from V and 7 from J; bases not matched to a gene: 6.

This clone was seen a handful of times. This chain connects TRBV7-7 to TRBJ2-7, with 11 nucleotides matching TRBD1. The length of the CDR3 is 14 residues. From germline, CDR1 is SSHAT and CDR2 FNYEAQ (reference sequence). Trimming cost V 6 bases and J 7 bases; bases outside gene matches: 8. CDR3 sequence (DNA): TGTGCCAGCAGTCCCGGGACAGGGGGTCGAGAGCAGTACTTC. Protein sequence: CASSPGTGGREQYF.

The gene calls are TRBV2 and TRBJ2-5; possible D gene TRBD2, 5 bases. This CDR3 contains 16 residues. V was pared by 1 base and J by 1 base, with 13 bases between. Germline CDR1 and CDR2: SNHLY and FYNNEI. CDR3 protein: CASSEERVRSQETQYF. For the CDR3, the DNA is TGTGCCAGCAGTGAAGAGAGGGTCCGCTCCCAAGAGACCCAGTACTTC.

This clone was detected a few times. J is TRBJ1-2 and V is TRBV4-3; 7 positions match TRBD1. CDR1 is LGHNA and CDR2 is YSLEER in the germline V gene. The V and J ends lost 1 base and 4 bases, in that order; junction bases with no gene match: 6. The CDR3 spans 15 residues. The CDR3, as DNA: TGCGCCAGCAGCCAAGCGGTGGGACAGACCTATGGCTACACCTTC. Encoded protein: CASSQAVGQTYGYTF.

This clone appeared a few times. The chain combines TRBV6-1 with TRBJ1-6; 8 positions agree with TRBD1. CDR3 length: 15 residues. V was pared by 3 bases and J by 6 bases, with 4 bases of the junction left unmatched. CDR1 is MNHNS and CDR2 is SASEGT in the germline V gene. The CDR3 DNA follows: TGTGCCAGCAGTGAGAGACAGGGGACTAATTCACCCCTCCACTTT. Its translation: CASSERQGTNSPLHF.

The chain carries TRBV5-1 and TRBJ2-2; possible D gene TRBD2, 7 bases. The CDR3 contains 16 residues. The germline gives CDR1 SGHRS, CDR2 YFSETQ. V lost 0 bases and J lost 4, with 13 bases in between. CDR3 sequence reads: CASSLATGGRTGELFF. The CDR3 DNA reads as TGCGCCAGCAGCTTGGCCACGGGGGGCCGCACCGGGGAGCTGTTTTTT. Full variable domain (remainder filled in from reference TRBV5-1 and TRBJ2-2): KAGVTQTPRYLIKTRGQQVTLSCSPISGHRSVSWYQQTPGQGLQFLFEYFSETQRNKGNFPGRFSGRQFSNSRSEMNVSTLELGDSALYLCASSLATGGRTGELFFGEGSRLTVL.

A few counts support this clone. This chain links TRBV6-1 with TRBJ2-1, with D possibly being TRBD1 (6 bases). Germline V gene data show CDR1 as MNHNS and CDR2 as SASEGT. This CDR3 is built from 16 residues. Trimming took off 4 bases at V and 6 bases at J, with 19 bases between the two ends. The CDR3 region is CASSALTGPAGNEQFF. CDR3 bases: TGTGCCAGCAGTGCTTTGACAGGCCCAGCCGGCAATGAGCAGTTCTTC.

The chain is built from TRBV2 and TRBJ2-7; 9 bases align to TRBD1. The ends lost 4 bases at V and 1 base at J; junction bases unmatched: 5. Germline V gives CDR1 SNHLY, CDR2 FYNNEI. The CDR3 consists of 15 residues. Written as DNA, the CDR3 is TGTGCCAGCAGTGCCAAGGACAGGGGTTCCTACGAGCAGTACTTC. As protein: CASSAKDRGSYEQYF.

The V call is TRBV4-2, the J call TRBJ1-4; D remains ambiguous. Trimming left V 0 bases short and J 3 bases short, with 8 bases between. CDR1 is LGHNA, CDR2 YNFKEQ, per germline. This CDR3 has 15 residues. The CDR3 nucleotides read TGTGCCAGCAGCCAAGATTGGGCAGCTAATGAAAAACTGTTTTTT. This encodes CASSQDWAANEKLFF.

This clone has just a few counts. The chain couples TRBV6-6 to TRBJ1-1, with D perhaps matching TRBD1 (5 bases). The V gene's germline CDR1 is MNHNY and CDR2 SVGAGI (reference sequence). This CDR3 comprises 15 residues. The germline V and J ends were trimmed by 4 bases and 2 bases, with 14 bases remaining between them. CDR3: CASSFLQGQNTEAFF. The CDR3 DNA reads TGTGCCAGCAGTTTCCTCCAGGGCCAAAACACTGAAGCTTTCTTT.

The gene calls are TRBV19 and TRBJ1-5; no clear D gene. The V end was cut by 2 bases, the J end by 6 bases, with 17 bases between. The germline gives CDR1 LNHDA, CDR2 SQIVND (reference sequence). CDR3 length: 16 residues. In nucleotides, the CDR3 is TGTGCCAGTAGTATACGGGGAGGGCTATTGGGTCAGCCCCAGCATTTT. Encoded protein: CASSIRGGLLGQPQHF.

This clone occurred a few times. J is TRBJ2-4 and V is TRBV7-2; a possible D gene is TRBD1 (5 bases). V was trimmed by 1 base and J by 4 bases, leaving 17 bases between them. The CDR3 contains 17 residues. Germline V gene lookup returns CDR1 SGHTA and CDR2 FQGNSA. The CDR3 region is CASSLDVAGQEKNIQYF. The CDR3 DNA reads as TGTGCCAGCAGCTTAGACGTGGCAGGGCAGGAGAAAAACATTCAGTACTTC.

The V gene is TRBV14, the J gene TRBJ2-3; TRBD2 might be the D (6 bases). CDR1 and CDR2 (germline): SGHDN, FVKESK. The V gene lost 5 bases and the J gene lost 2 bases, with 11 bases spanning the gap. This CDR3 region has 14 residues. DNA for the CDR3: TGTGCCAGCAGCACCGGGGGAAACACAGATACGCAGTATTTT. Protein product: CASSTGGNTDTQYF.

This clone was counted a few times. V is TRBV5-1 and J is TRBJ2-1; tentative D call: TRBD1 (6 bases). The CDR3 is 17 residues long. V lost 4 bases and J 6 bases, leaving 23 bases between the germline ends. Germline V gives CDR1 SGHRS, CDR2 YFSETQ. The CDR3 bases are TGCGCCAGCAGCCCGACAGGATCAGTACACACGGGCAATGAGCAGTTCTTC. Its translation: CASSPTGSVHTGNEQFF.

The chain uses TRBV6-5 and TRBJ2-7, with D possibly being TRBD2 (6 bases). CDR1 is MNHEY, CDR2 SVGAGI, per germline. The CDR3 runs to 13 residues. Trimming took 2 bases from V and 6 from J, leaving 11 bases between them. The CDR3 region is CASSYRGSGEQYF. The CDR3 coding sequence is TGTGCCAGCAGTTACCGGGGGTCGGGCGAGCAGTACTTC.

This clone has more than one count but fewer than ten. The J gene is TRBJ1-4, the V gene TRBV5-6; D perhaps matches TRBD1 (6 bases). The CDR3 runs to 15 residues. Germline CDR1 and CDR2: SGHDT and YYEEEE. Trimming removed 3 bases at V and 2 bases at J, with 11 bases between. The CDR3 region is CASSSLTGTNEKLFF. Written as DNA, the CDR3 is TGTGCCAGCAGCTCACTTACAGGGACTAATGAAAAACTGTTTTTT.

This clone was counted a few times. The chain uses TRBV29-1 and TRBJ1-1; tentatively, D is TRBD1 (5 bases). V was shortened by 7 bases and J by 4 bases, with 16 bases between the two germline ends. Germline V CDR1 and CDR2: SQVTM, ANQGSEA. The CDR3 consists of 13 residues. The DNA for the CDR3 is TGCAGCGCTGTAGGGGCCGGGGGCACTGAAGCTTTCTTT. Its translation: CSAVGAGGTEAFF.

The CDR3 region has the DNA TGTGCCAGTCACAGGAGCACCGGGGAGCTGTTTTTT. Its translation is CASHRSTGELFF. The chain employs TRBV6-5 and TRBJ2-2, with D maybe TRBD1 (5 bases). CDR3 length equals 12 residues. V lost 9 bases to trimming and J lost 4 bases, with 9 bases between them. Germline assignment: CDR1 MNHEY and CDR2 SVGAGI.

The rearrangement uses TRBV18 and TRBJ2-5, with 11 bases lining up with TRBD2. The CDR3 length is 18 residues. The V gene end was trimmed by 6 bases and the J gene end by 4 bases; junction bases not matched to a gene: 16. Germline V gene data show CDR1 as KGHSH and CDR2 as LQKENI. The CDR3: CASSARGVAGGLGETQYF. CDR3 nucleotide sequence: TGTGCCAGCTCGGCAAGAGGAGTAGCGGGGGGGCTCGGAGAGACCCAGTACTTC.

This clone has just a few counts. The CDR3 reads CASREAGGSFEQFF. In DNA form, the CDR3 reads TGTGCCAGCAGGGAGGCGGGGGGATCCTTCGAGCAGTTCTTC. The gene calls are TRBV5-4 and TRBJ2-1, with 8 bases aligning to TRBD2. The germline V gene encodes CDR1 SGHNT and CDR2 YYREEE (reference sequence). V trimming: 5 bases; J trimming: 10 bases; junction bases outside the gene matches: 11. The CDR3 is 14 residues long.

The chain employs TRBV19 and TRBJ2-7; 8 bases are a match to TRBD1. Germline-derived CDR1 and CDR2 are LNHDA and SQIVND (reference sequence). V lost 5 bases and J lost 0; bases outside the gene matches: 6. The CDR3 loop spans 15 amino acids. The DNA of the CDR3 is TGTGCCAGTAGTCTCGGAGGGACAGGCTCCTACGAGCAGTACTTC. Its translation: CASSLGGTGSYEQYF.